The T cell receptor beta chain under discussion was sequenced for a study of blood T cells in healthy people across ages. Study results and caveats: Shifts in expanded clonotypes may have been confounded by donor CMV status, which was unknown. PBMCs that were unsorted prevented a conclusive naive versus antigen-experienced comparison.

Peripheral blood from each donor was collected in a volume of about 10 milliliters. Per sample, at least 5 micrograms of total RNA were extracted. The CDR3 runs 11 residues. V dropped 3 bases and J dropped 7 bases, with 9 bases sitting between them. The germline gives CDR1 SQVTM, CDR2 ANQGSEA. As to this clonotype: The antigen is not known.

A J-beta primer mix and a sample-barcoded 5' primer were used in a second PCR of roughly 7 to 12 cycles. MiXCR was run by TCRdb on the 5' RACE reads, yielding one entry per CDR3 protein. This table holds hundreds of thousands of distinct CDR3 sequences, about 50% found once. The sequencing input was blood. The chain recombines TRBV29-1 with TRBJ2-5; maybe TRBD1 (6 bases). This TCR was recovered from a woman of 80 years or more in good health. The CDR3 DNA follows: TGCAGCGTTGAGCGCAGGGGGACCCAGTACTTC. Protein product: CSVERRGTQYF.